These T cell receptor beta chains were read from a single sample in a study of T cells in Graves' hyperthyroidism and ophthalmopathy. MiXCR, run by TCRdb on the multiplex PCR reads, gives a single entry per CDR3 protein. The sample lists hundreds of thousands of distinct CDR3 sequences; over 40% were seen once. The source material was peripheral blood or thyroid tissue (not recorded which). The receptors shown here come from an adult man with Graves' disease, either hyperthyroidism or ophthalmopathy (not recorded which). Each CDR3 is given with its conserved first and last residue. D genes are given only for firm matches. Clone size is stated in some rows and not others, as once, few, many or a class when expanded.

d_gene | abundance | j_gene | v_gene | CDR3aa | CDR3nt
TRBD1 | few | TRBJ1-1 | TRBV7-9 | CATWTGGFRGEAFF | TGTGCCACCTGGACAGGGGGCTTCCGGGGCGAAGCTTTCTTT
NA | many | TRBJ1-1 | TRBV7-9 | CASSFVGPAGTEAFF | TGTGCCAGCAGCTTTGTAGGGCCAGCTGGGACTGAAGCTTTCTTT
NA | NA | TRBJ1-1 | TRBV12-3/TRBV12-4 | CASSHLEGDLGAFF | TGTGCCAGCAGCCATCTCGAAGGGGACCTAGGAGCTTTCTTT
TRBD2 | NA | TRBJ2-1 | TRBV7-9 | CASSLLAGGPYNEQFF | TGTGCCAGCAGCTTACTGGCGGGAGGCCCCTACAATGAGCAGTTCTTC
NA | NA | TRBJ1-4 | TRBV7-2 | CASSLLEGIGLFF | TGTGCCAGCAGCCTCCTGGAAGGGATCGGACTGTTTTTT
NA | NA | TRBJ1-5 | TRBV7-9 | CASSLQGWNQPQHF | TGTGCCAGCAGCTTGCAGGGTTGGAATCAGCCCCAGCATTTT
NA | few | TRBJ1-1 | TRBV10-3 | CASSYRTANTEAFF | TGTGCCAGCAGTTACAGGACAGCGAACACTGAAGCTTTCTTT
NA | NA | TRBJ1-1 | TRBV5-1 | CASSLSPGVVEAFF | TGCGCCAGCAGCTTGTCGCCAGGGGTTGTGGAAGCTTTCTTT
TRBD1 | few | TRBJ1-1 | TRBV20-1 | CSAPGQGITEAFF | TGCAGTGCCCCTGGACAGGGGATCACTGAAGCTTTCTTT
NA | many | TRBJ1-4 | TRBV2 | CASIRTWVNEKLFF | TGTGCCAGCATCCGGACGTGGGTTAATGAAAAACTGTTTTTT
NA | NA | TRBJ1-1 | TRBV5-1 | CASSLTGTEPNTEAFF | TGCGCCAGCAGCTTGACCGGGACTGAACCCAACACTGAAGCTTTCTTT
NA | NA | TRBJ2-5 | TRBV5-1 | CASSHQDGDQGTQYF | TGCGCCAGCAGCCACCAGGACGGGGATCAAGGGACCCAGTACTTC
TRBD1 | NA | TRBJ2-7 | TRBV7-9 | CASSQTRDSTYEQYF | TGTGCCAGCAGCCAAACCCGGGACAGTACCTACGAGCAGTACTTC
NA | few | TRBJ2-5 | TRBV20-1 | CSAPGGLDQETQYF | TGCAGTGCACCCGGGGGTCTAGATCAAGAGACCCAGTACTTC
TRBD1 | many | TRBJ1-5 | TRBV24-1 | CATGTEDQPQHF | TGTGCCACCGGGACAGAGGATCAGCCCCAGCATTTT
NA | once | TRBJ1-1 | TRBV6-1 | CASSEIVGLENTEAFF | TGTGCCAGCAGTGAGATTGTAGGGCTAGAGAACACTGAAGCTTTCTTT
NA | few | TRBJ2-7 | TRBV20-1 | CSAPHRDITYEQYF | TGCAGTGCCCCCCACCGGGACATCACCTACGAGCAGTACTTC
TRBD1 | NA | TRBJ1-1 | TRBV29-1 | CSVGVWVGTANTEAFF | TGCAGCGTTGGGGTCTGGGTGGGGACAGCCAACACTGAAGCTTTCTTT
TRBD1 | many | TRBJ1-5 | TRBV2 | CASSEWQGGNQPQHF | TGTGCCAGCAGTGAGTGGCAGGGGGGCAATCAGCCCCAGCATTTT
TRBD2 | few | TRBJ2-3 | TRBV2 | CASRRTSVVADTQYF | TGTGCCAGCAGGCGGACTAGCGTTGTCGCAGATACGCAGTATTTT
TRBD1 | NA | TRBJ1-4 | TRBV29-1 | CSVGPGQGPEKLFF | TGCAGCGTTGGACCGGGACAGGGACCGGAAAAACTGTTTTTT
TRBD1 | NA | TRBJ1-2 | TRBV9 | CASSKDRGPYGYTF | TGTGCCAGCAGTAAGGACAGGGGGCCCTATGGCTACACCTTC
NA | once | TRBJ2-7 | TRBV12-3/TRBV12-4 | CTSSRHSYEQYF | TGTACCAGCAGTCGGCATTCCTACGAGCAGTACTTC
TRBD1 | few | TRBJ1-1 | TRBV3-1 | CASSQVQGTEAFF | TGTGCCAGCAGCCAAGTACAGGGGACTGAAGCTTTCTTT
NA | many | TRBJ1-2 | TRBV2 | CASTISGEGYYTF | TGTGCCAGCACCATTTCAGGGGAGGGGTACTACACCTTC
NA | NA | TRBJ2-2 | TRBV7-6 | CASNRWGTPGELFF | TGTGCCAGCAACAGGTGGGGGACCCCCGGGGAGCTGTTTTTT
TRBD1 | NA | TRBJ1-2 | TRBV20-1 | CSARDWTGANYGYTF | TGCAGTGCTAGAGATTGGACAGGTGCAAACTATGGCTACACCTTC
NA | many | TRBJ1-3 | TRBV19 | CASSLSRSGNTIYF | TGTGCCAGTAGCCTGTCCCGCTCTGGAAACACCATATATTTT
TRBD1 | NA | TRBJ1-5 | TRBV2 | CASSVDRGKSNQPQHF | TGTGCCAGCAGTGTAGACAGGGGGAAATCCAATCAGCCCCAGCATTTT
NA | few | TRBJ1-1 | TRBV5-1 | CASSLGAKDTEAFF | TGCGCCAGCAGCTTGGGTGCGAAGGACACTGAAGCTTTCTTT
NA | many | TRBJ2-7 | TRBV24-1 | CATSTGYEQYF | TGTGCCACCAGTACGGGATACGAGCAGTACTTC
TRBD2 | NA | TRBJ2-5 | TRBV15 | CATSRDRTSGTETQYF | TGTGCCACCAGCAGAGATCGGACTAGCGGGACCGAGACCCAGTACTTC
NA | many | TRBJ1-2 | TRBV7-9 | CASSHLGPGTYGYTF | TGTGCCAGCAGCCACCTCGGCCCAGGGACCTATGGCTACACCTTC
NA | few | TRBJ1-2 | TRBV7-2 | CASSQDRRTARDYGYTF | TGTGCCAGCAGCCAAGATCGGAGGACCGCCCGTGACTATGGCTACACCTTC
NA | few | TRBJ1-5 | TRBV12-3/TRBV12-4 | CASSQSGANSNQPQHF | TGTGCCAGCAGTCAATCGGGGGCGAATAGCAATCAGCCCCAGCATTTT
NA | NA | TRBJ1-2 | TRBV25-1 | CASSSFAGDYGYTF | TGTGCCAGCAGTTCCTTTGCGGGTGACTATGGCTACACCTTC